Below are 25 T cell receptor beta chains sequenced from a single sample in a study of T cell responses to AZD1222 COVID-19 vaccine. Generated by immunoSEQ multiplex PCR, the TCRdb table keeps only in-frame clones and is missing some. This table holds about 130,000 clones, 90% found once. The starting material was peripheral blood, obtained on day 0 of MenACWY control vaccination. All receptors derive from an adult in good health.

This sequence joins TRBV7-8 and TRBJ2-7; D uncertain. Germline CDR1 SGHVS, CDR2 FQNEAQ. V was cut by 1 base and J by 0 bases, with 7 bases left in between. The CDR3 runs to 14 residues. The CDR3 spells CASSLGRTSYEQYF. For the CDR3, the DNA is TGTGCCAGCAGCTTAGGCAGGACCTCCTACGAGCAGTACTTC. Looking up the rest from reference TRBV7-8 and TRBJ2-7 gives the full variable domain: GAGVSQSPRYKVAKRGQDVALRCDPISGHVSLFWYQQALGQGPEFLTYFQNEAQLDKSGLPSDRFFAERPEGSVSTLKIQRTQQEDSAVYLCASSLGRTSYEQYFGPGTRLTVT.

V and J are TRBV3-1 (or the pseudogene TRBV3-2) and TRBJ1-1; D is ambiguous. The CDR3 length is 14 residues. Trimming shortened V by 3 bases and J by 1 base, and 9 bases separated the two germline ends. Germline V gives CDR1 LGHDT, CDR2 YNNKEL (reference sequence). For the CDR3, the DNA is TGTGCCAGCAGCCATCCGACACCGAACACTGAAGCTTTCTTT. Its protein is CASSHPTPNTEAFF.

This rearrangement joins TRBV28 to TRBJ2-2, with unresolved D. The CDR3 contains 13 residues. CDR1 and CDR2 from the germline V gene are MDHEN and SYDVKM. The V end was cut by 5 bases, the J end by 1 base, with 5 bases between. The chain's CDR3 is CASSPGNTGELFF. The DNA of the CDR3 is TGTGCCAGCAGTCCGGGGAACACCGGGGAGCTGTTTTTT. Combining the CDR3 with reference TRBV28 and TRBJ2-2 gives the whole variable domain DVKVTQSSRYLVKRTGEKVFLECVQDMDHENMFWYRQDPGLGLRLIYFSYDVKMKEKGDIPEGYSVSREKKERFSLILESASTNQTSMYLCASSPGNTGELFFGEGSRLTVL.

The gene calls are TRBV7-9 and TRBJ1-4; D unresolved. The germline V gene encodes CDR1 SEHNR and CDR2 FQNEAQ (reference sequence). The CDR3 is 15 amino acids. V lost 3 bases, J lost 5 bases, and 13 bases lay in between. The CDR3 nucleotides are TGTGCCAGCAGCTTTGGTCACCAGGAAAATGAAAAACTGTTTTTT. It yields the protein CASSFGHQENEKLFF.

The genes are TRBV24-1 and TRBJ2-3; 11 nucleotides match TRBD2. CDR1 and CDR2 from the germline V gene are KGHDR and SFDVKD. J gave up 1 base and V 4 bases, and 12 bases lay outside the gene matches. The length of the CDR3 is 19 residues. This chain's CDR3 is CATSDRRVGTSGGTDTQYF. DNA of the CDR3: TGTGCCACCAGTGACCGCCGGGTCGGGACTAGCGGAGGCACAGATACGCAGTATTTT.

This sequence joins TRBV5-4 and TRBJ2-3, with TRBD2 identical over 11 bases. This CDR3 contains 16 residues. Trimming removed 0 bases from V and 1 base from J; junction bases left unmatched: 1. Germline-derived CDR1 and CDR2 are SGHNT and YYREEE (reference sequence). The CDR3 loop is CASSLGTSGRTDTQYF. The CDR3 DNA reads TGTGCCAGCAGCTTGGGGACTAGCGGGCGCACAGATACGCAGTATTTT.

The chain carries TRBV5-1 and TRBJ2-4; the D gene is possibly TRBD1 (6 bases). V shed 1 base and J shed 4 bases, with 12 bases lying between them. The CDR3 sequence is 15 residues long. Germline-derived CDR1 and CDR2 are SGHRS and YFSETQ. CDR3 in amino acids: CASSLLGAAKNIQYF. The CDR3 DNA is TGCGCCAGCAGCTTGTTGGGGGCGGCTAAAAACATTCAGTACTTC.

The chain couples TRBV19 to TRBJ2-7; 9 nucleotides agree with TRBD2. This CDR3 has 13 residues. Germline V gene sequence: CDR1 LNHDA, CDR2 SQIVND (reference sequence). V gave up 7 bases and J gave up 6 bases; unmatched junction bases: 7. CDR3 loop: CASTLAGAGEQYF. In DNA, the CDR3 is TGTGCCAGTACCTTAGCGGGAGCCGGCGAGCAGTACTTC. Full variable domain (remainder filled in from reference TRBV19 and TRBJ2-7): DGGITQSPKYLFRKEGQNVTLSCEQNLNHDAMYWYRQDPGQGLRLIYYSQIVNDFQKGDIAEGYSVSREKKESFPLTVTSAQKNPTAFYLCASTLAGAGEQYFGPGTRLTVT.

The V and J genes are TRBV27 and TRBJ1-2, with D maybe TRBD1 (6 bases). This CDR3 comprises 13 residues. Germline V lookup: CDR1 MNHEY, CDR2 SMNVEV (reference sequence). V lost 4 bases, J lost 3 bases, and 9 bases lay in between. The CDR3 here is CASSYRVDYGYTF. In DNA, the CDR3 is TGTGCCAGCAGTTACAGGGTTGACTATGGCTACACCTTC.

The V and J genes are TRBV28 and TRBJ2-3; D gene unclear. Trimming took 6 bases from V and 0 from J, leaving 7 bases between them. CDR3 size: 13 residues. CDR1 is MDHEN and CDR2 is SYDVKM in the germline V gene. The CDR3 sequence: CASSTLSTDTQYF. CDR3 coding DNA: TGTGCCAGCAGCACCCTCAGCACAGATACGCAGTATTTT.

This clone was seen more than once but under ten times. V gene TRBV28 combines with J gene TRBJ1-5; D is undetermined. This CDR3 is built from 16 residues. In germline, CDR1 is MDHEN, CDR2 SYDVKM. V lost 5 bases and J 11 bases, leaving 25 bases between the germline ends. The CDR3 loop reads CASSTPGTGRDSTQHF. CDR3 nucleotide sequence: TGTGCCAGCAGTACCCCTGGTACGGGTAGAGATTCGACCCAGCATTTT.

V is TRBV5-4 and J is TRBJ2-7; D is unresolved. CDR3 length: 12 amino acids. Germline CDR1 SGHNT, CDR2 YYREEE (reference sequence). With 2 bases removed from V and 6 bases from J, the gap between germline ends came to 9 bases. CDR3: CASSFGLSEQYF. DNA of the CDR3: TGTGCCAGCAGCTTCGGGCTTTCCGAGCAGTACTTC.

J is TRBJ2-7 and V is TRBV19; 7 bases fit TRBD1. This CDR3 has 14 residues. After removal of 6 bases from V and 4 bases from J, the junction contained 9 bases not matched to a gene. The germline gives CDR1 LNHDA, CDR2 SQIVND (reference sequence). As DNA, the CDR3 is TGTGCCAGTAGAAGTGACAGGGATGAGTACGAGCAGTACTTC. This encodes CASRSDRDEYEQYF.

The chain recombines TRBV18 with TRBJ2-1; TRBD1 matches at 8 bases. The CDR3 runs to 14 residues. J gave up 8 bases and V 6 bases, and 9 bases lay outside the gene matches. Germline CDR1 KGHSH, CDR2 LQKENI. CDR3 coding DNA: TGTGCCAGCTCCCGGTCTCAGGGGGCGGATGAGCAGTTCTTC. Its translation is CASSRSQGADEQFF.

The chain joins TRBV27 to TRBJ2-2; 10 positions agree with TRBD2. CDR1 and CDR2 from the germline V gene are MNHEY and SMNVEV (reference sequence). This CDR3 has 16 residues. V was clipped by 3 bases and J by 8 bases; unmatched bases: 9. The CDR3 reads CASSFLSTSGRGELFF. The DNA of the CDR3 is TGTGCCAGCAGTTTTTTGTCGACTAGCGGGCGGGGGGAGCTGTTTTTT.

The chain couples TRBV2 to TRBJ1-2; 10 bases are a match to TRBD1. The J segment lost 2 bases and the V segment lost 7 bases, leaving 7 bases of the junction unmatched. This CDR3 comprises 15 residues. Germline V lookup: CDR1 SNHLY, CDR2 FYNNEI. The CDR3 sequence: CASNPDRGQNYGYTF. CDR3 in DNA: TGTGCCAGCAACCCAGACAGGGGGCAGAACTATGGCTACACCTTC. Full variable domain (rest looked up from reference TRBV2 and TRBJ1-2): EPEVTQTPSHQVTQMGQEVILRCVPISNHLYFYWYRQILGQKVEFLVSFYNNEISEKSEIFDDQFSVERPDGSNFTLKIRSTKLEDSAMYFCASNPDRGQNYGYTFGSGTRLTVV.

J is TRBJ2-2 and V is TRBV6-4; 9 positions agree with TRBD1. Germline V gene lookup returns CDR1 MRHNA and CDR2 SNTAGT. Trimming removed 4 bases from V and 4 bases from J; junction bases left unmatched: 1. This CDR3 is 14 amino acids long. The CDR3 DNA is TGTGCCAGCAGTGCACAGGGGGCCACCGGGGAGCTGTTTTTT. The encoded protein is CASSAQGATGELFF.

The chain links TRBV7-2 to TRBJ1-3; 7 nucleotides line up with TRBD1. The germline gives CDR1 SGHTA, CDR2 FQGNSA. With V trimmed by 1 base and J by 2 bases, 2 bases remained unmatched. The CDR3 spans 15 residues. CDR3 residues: CASSLEGAPGNTIYF. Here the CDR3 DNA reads TGTGCCAGCAGCTTAGAGGGGGCACCTGGAAACACCATATATTTT.

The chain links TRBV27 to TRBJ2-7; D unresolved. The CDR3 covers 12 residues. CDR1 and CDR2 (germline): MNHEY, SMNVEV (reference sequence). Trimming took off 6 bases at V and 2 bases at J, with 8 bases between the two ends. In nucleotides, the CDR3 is TGTGCCAGCAGATCCACAGCCTACGAGCAGTACGTC. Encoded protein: CASRSTAYEQYV.

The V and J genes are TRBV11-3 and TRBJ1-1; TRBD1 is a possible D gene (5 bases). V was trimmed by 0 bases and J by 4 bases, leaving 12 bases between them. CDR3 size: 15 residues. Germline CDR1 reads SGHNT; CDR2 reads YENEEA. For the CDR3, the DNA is TGTGCCAGCAGCTTAGATGGGGGGAAAGGCACTGAAGCTTTCTTT. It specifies CASSLDGGKGTEAFF.

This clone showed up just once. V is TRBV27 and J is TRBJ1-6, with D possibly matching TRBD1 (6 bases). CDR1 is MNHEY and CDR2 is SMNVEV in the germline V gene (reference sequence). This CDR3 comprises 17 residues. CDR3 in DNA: TGTGCTTACCCCCGGGACAACGCCGTAATAAATAATTCACCCCTCCACTTT. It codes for CAYPRDNAVINNSPLHF.

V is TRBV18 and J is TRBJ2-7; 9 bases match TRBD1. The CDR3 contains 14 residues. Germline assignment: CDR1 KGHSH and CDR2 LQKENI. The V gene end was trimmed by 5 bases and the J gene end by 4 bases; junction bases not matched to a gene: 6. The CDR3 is CASSRADRGYEQYF. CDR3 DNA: TGTGCCAGCTCAAGAGCGGACAGGGGTTACGAGCAGTACTTC.

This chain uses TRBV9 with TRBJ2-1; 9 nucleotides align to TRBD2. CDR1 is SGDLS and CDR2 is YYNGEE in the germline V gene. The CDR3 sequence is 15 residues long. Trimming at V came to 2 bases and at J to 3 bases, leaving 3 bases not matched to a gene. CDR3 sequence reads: CASSVSSGDYNEQFF. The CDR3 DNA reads TGTGCCAGCAGCGTTTCTAGCGGGGACTACAATGAGCAGTTCTTC.

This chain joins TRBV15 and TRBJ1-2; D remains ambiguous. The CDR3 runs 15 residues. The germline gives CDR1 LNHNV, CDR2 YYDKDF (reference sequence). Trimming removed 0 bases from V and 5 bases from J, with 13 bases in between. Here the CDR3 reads CATSRDPSTDYGYTF. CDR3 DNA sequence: TGTGCCACCAGCAGAGATCCGAGCACAGATTATGGCTACACCTTC.

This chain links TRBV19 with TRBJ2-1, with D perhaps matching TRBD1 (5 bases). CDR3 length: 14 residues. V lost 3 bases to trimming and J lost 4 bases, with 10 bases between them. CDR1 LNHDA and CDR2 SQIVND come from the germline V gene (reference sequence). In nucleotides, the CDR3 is TGTGCCAGTAGTATTGGGGCGCTTTACAATGAGCAGTTCTTC. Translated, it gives CASSIGALYNEQFF.